The sequence of this T cell receptor (beta chain) was determined in a study of cytomegalovirus exposure and HLA in healthy donors. The PCR was carried out with 60 Vbeta primers and 13 Jbeta primers. Profiled with immunoSEQ multiplex PCR; TCRdb holds only in-frame clones, not every one. In the table there are 200,000 to 250,000 clones, about 81% of which are singletons. Whole-study results and caveats: Presence/absence analyses assumed roughly uniform sequencing depth across donors.

Trimming stripped 2 bases from V and 0 bases from J, with 11 bases between. CDR1 and CDR2 from the germline V gene are SGHTA and FQGTGA. The CDR3 runs 16 residues. Comments on this clone: What it recognizes is unknown.

The genes are TRBV7-3 and TRBJ2-1; D is perhaps TRBD2 (5 bases). Sequencing was performed on PBMCs. This clonotype was obtained from a woman aged 40 to 50 in good health and CMV-seropositive. CDR3 in amino acids: CASSLFASHSYNEQFF. In DNA, the CDR3 is TGTGCCAGCAGCTTATTTGCTAGCCACTCCTACAATGAGCAGTTCTTC.